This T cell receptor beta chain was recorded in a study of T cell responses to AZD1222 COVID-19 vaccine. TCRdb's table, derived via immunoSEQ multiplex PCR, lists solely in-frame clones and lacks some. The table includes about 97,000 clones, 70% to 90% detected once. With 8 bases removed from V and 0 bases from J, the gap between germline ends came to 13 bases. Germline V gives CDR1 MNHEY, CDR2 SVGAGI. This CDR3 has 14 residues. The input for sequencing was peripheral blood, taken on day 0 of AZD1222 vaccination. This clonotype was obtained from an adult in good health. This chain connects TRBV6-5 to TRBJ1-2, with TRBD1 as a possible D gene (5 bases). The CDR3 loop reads CASWGTLTNYGYTF. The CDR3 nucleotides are TGTGCCAGCTGGGGGACCCTCACTAACTATGGCTACACCTTC.